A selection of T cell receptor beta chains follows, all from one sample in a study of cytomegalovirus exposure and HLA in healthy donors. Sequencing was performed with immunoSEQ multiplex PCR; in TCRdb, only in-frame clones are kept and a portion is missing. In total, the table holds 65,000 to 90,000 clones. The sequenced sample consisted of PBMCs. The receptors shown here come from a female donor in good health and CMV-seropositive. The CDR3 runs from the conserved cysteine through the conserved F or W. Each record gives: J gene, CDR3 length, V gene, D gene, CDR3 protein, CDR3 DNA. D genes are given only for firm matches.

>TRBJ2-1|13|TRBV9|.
CASSVVFVSEQFF
TGTGCCAGCAGCGTAGTTTTTGTCAGTGAGCAGTTCTTC
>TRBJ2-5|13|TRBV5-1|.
CASRFTGWETQYF
TGCGCCAGCAGGTTTACAGGGTGGGAGACCCAGTACTTC
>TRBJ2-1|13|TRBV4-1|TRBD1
CASSQTGSGGQFF
TGCGCCAGCAGCCAGACAGGGTCTGGTGGGCAGTTCTTC
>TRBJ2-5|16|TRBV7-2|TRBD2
CASSTRGTNLQETQYF
TGTGCCAGCAGCACCCGAGGGACTAACTTACAAGAGACCCAGTACTTC
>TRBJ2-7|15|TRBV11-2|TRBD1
CASRVIGGSSYEQYF
TGTGCCAGCAGGGTGATAGGGGGCAGCTCCTACGAGCAGTACTTC
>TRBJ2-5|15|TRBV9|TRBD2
CASSGIAGEQETQYF
TGTGCCAGCAGCGGTATAGCGGGGGAGCAAGAGACCCAGTACTTC
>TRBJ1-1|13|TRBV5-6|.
CASSPEVNTEAFF
TGTGCCAGCAGCCCGGAGGTGAACACTGAAGCTTTCTTT
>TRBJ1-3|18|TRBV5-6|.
CASSLALRPVSSGNTIYF
TGTGCCAGCAGCTTGGCTTTGCGGCCCGTGAGCTCTGGAAACACCATATATTTT
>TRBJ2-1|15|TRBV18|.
CASSPDRGGYNEQFF
TGTGCCAGCTCACCAGACCGAGGAGGATACAATGAGCAGTTCTTC
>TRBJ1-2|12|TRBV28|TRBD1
CASTSGGDGYTF
TGTGCCAGCACCTCAGGGGGCGATGGCTACACCTTC
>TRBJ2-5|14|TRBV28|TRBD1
CASTLPDRVETQYF
TGTGCCAGCACCTTACCCGACAGGGTAGAGACCCAGTACTTC
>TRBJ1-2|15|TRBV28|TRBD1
CASSTSGTGGTGYTF
TGTGCCAGCAGTACCTCCGGGACAGGGGGCACTGGCTACACCTTC
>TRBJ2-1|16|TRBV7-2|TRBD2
CASSWGLAGGPNEQFF
TGTGCCAGCAGCTGGGGTCTGGCGGGGGGGCCCAATGAGCAGTTCTTC
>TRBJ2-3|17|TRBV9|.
CASSPFGGAGTIDTQYF
TGTGCCAGCAGCCCATTTGGAGGGGCGGGAACGATAGATACGCAGTATTTT
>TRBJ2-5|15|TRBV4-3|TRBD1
CASSQGQGPRETQYF
TGCGCCAGCAGCCAAGGACAGGGACCCAGAGAGACCCAGTACTTC
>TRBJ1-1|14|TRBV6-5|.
CASSYGHLNTEAFF
TGTGCCAGCAGTTACGGACACTTGAACACTGAAGCTTTCTTT
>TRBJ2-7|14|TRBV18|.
CASSPWQGAYEQYF
TGTGCCAGCTCACCTTGGCAGGGCGCCTACGAGCAGTACTTC
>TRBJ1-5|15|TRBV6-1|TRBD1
CASTTDRGSNQPQHF
TGTGCCAGCACGACGGACAGGGGAAGCAATCAGCCCCAGCATTTT
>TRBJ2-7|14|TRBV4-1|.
CASSPTGEGYEQYF
TGCGCCAGCAGCCCGACAGGGGAGGGGTACGAGCAGTACTTC
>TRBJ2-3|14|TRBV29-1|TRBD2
CSVELGLRTDTQYF
TGCAGCGTTGAATTGGGACTACGCACAGATACGCAGTATTTT
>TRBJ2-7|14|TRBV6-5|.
CASSPGQGSYEQYF
TGTGCCAGCAGCCCAGGGCAGGGCTCCTACGAGCAGTACTTC
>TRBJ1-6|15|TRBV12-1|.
CASTQKGQRNSPLHF
TGTGCCAGCACGCAAAAGGGACAGCGTAATTCACCCCTCCACTTT
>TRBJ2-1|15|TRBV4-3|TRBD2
CASSPGTSAHNEQFF
TGCGCCAGCAGCCCCGGGACTAGCGCCCACAATGAGCAGTTCTTC
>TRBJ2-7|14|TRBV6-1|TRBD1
CASRTTGGVYEQYF
TGTGCCAGCAGGACTACAGGGGGAGTCTACGAGCAGTACTTC
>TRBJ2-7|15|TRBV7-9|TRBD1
CASSLVRGRGYEQYF
TGTGCCAGCAGCTTAGTAAGGGGGCGAGGATACGAGCAGTACTTC
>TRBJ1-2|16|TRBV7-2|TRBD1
CASSFLGTGDNYGYTF
TGTGCCAGCAGCTTTCTCGGGACAGGGGACAACTATGGCTACACCTTC
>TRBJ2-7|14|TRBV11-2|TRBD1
CASSSGTVAVPQYF
TGTGCCAGCAGCTCCGGGACAGTAGCTGTTCCGCAGTACTTC
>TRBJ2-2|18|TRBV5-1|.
CASSLVPRTDSVTGELFF
TGCGCCAGCAGCTTGGTACCTCGAACAGACAGCGTCACCGGGGAGCTGTTTTTT
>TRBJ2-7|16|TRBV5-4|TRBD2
CASSVEAGTSGGEQYF
TGTGCCAGCAGCGTAGAAGCCGGGACTAGCGGGGGCGAGCAGTACTTC
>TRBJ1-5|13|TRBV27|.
CASSLLGDQPQHF
TGTGCCAGCAGTTTATTAGGGGATCAGCCCCAGCATTTT
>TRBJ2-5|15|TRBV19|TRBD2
CASSTRLAAQETQYF
TGTGCCAGTAGTACCCGACTAGCGGCCCAAGAGACCCAGTACTTC
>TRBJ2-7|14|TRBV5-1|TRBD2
CASSGSVGGNEQYF
TGCGCCAGCAGCGGTAGCGTGGGAGGGAACGAGCAGTACTTC
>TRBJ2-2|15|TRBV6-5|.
CASSMIQATTGELFF
TGTGCCAGCAGTATGATTCAAGCTACCACCGGGGAGCTGTTTTTT
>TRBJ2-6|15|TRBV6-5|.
CASSYSYGGANVLTF
TGTGCCAGCAGTTACTCTTACGGGGGGGCCAACGTCCTGACTTTC
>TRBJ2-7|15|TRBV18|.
CASSPPNPVPYEQYF
TGTGCCAGCTCACCACCGAATCCAGTACCCTACGAGCAGTACTTC
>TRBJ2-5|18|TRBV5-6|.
CASSFWRGTGTAKETQYF
TGTGCCAGCAGCTTTTGGAGGGGGACCGGGACAGCAAAAGAGACCCAGTACTTC
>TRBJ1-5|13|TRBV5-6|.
CASSLEKAQPQHF
TGTGCCAGCAGCTTGGAGAAAGCTCAGCCCCAGCATTTT
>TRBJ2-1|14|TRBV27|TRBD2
CASSPRGSGSEQFF
TGTGCCAGCAGTCCGCGTGGTAGCGGGAGTGAGCAGTTCTTC
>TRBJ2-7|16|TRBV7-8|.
CASSLVSTGRDYEQYF
TGTGCCAGCAGCTTAGTTTCAACAGGGAGGGATTACGAGCAGTACTTC
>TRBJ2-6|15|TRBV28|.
CASRRGGLGANVLTF
TGTGCCAGCCGGAGGGGGGGGTTAGGGGCCAACGTCCTGACTTTC
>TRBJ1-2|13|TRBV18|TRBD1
CASSGDRDYGYTF
TGTGCCAGCTCAGGGGACAGGGACTATGGCTACACCTTC
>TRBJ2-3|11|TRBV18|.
CASSPRDTQYF
TGTGCCAGCTCACCGAGAGATACGCAGTATTTT
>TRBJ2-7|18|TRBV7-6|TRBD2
CASSTGTSANRGTYEQYF
TGTGCCAGCAGCACCGGGACTAGCGCCAATCGGGGCACCTACGAGCAGTACTTC
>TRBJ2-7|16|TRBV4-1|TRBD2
CASSQSGLAADYEQYF
TGCGCCAGCAGCCAAAGCGGACTAGCGGCCGACTACGAGCAGTACTTC
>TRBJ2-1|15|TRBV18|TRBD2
CASSLGTSGYNEQFF
TGTGCCAGCTCCCTAGGGACTAGCGGTTACAATGAGCAGTTCTTC
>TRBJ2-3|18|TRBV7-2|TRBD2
CASSLGLLAGGHADTQYF
TGTGCCAGCAGCTTAGGGTTACTAGCGGGGGGGCACGCAGATACGCAGTATTTT
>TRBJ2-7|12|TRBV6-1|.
CASSAGAYEQYF
TGTGCCAGCAGTGCAGGGGCGTACGAGCAGTACTTC
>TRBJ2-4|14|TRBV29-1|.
CSVEDTGGENIQYF
TGCAGCGTTGAAGATACAGGGGGGGAAAACATTCAGTACTTC